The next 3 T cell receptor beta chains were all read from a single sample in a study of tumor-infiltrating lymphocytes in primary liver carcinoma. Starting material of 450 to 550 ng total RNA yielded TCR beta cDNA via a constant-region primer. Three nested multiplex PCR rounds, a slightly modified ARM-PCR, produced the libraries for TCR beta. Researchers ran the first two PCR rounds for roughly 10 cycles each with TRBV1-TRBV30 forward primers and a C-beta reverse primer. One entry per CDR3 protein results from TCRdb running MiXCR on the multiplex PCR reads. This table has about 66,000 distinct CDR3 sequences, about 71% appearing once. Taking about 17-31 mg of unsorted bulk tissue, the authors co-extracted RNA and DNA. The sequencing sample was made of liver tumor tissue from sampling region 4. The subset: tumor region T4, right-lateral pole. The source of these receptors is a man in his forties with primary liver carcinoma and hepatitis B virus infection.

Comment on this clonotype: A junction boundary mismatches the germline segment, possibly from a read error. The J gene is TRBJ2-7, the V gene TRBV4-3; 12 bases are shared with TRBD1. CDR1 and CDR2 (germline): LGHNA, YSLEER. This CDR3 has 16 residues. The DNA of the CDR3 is TGCACCAGCAGCCAAGGGGCCGGGACAGGGGGCTACGAGAAGTACTTC. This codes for CTSSQGAGTGGYEKYF.

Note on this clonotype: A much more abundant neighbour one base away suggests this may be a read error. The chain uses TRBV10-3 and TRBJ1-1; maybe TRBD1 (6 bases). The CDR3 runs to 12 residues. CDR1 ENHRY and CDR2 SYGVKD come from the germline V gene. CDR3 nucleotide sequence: TGTGCCAGCCGGGACTGGGACACTGATGCTTTCTTT. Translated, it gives CASRDWDTDAFF.

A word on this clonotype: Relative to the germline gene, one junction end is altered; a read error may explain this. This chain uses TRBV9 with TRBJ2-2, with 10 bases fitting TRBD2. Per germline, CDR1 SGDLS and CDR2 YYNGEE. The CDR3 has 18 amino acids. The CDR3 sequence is CASSVGSGRALVTGELFF. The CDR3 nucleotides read TGTGCCAGCAGTGTAGGGAGCGGGAGGGCTTTAGTAACCGGGGAGCTGTTTTTT.